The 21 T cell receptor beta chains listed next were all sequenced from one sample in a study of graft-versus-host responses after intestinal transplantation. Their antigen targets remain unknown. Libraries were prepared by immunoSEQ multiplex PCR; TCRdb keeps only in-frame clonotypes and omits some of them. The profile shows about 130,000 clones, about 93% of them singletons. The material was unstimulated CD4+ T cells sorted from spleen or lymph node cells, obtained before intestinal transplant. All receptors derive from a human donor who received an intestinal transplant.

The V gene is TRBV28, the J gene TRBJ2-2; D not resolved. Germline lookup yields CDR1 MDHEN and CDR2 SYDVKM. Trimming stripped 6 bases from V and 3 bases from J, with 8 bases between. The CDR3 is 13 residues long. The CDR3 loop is CASSPVDTGELFF. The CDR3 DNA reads TGTGCCAGCAGCCCGGTGGACACCGGGGAGCTGTTTTTT.

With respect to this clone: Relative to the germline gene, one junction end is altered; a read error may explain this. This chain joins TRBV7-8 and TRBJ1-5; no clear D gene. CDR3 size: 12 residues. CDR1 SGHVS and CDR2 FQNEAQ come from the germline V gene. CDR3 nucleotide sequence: TGTGCCAGCAGCCTAGCGGCTCAGCCCCAGCATTTT. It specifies CASSLAAQPQHF.

The CDR3 reads CASSEEENVAGPYEQYF. CDR3 DNA: TGTGCCAGCAGTGAAGAGGAGAACGTTGCGGGACCCTACGAGCAGTACTTC. This sequence joins TRBV2 and TRBJ2-7; possibly TRBD2 for D (6 bases). CDR3 length: 17 residues. V dropped 1 base and J dropped 2 bases, with 18 bases sitting between them. Germline CDR1 reads SNHLY; CDR2 reads FYNNEI.

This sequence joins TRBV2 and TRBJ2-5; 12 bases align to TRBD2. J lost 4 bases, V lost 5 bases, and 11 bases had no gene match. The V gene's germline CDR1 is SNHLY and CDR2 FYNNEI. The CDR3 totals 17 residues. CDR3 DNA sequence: TGTGCCAGCAGTATTCCTAGCGGGAGGGTCCGAGGAGAGACCCAGTACTTC. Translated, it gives CASSIPSGRVRGETQYF.

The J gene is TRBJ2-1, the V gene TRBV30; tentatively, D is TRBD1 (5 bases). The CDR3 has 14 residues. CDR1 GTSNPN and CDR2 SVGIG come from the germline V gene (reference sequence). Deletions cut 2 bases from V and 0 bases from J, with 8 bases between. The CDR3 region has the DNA TGTGCCTGGAGTAAGGGGTTCTCCTACAATGAGCAGTTCTTC. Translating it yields CAWSKGFSYNEQFF.

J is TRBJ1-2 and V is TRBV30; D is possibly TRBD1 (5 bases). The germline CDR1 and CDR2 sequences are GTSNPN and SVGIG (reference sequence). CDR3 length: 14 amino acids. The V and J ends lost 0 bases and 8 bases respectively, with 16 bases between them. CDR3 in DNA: TGTGCCTGGAGTGTACTGTTACCGGGGGAAGGCTACACCTTC. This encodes CAWSVLLPGEGYTF.

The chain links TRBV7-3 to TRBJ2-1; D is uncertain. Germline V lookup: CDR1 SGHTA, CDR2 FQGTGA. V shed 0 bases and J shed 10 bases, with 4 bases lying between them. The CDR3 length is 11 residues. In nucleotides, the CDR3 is TGTGCCAGCAGCTTAACGGGGGAGCAGTTCTTC. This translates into CASSLTGEQFF.

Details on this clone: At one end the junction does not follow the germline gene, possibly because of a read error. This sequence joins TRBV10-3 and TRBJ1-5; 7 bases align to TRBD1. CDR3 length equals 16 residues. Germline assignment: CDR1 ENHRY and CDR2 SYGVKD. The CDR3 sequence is CATSGVAGTVNQPQHF. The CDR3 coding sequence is TGTGCCACCAGTGGGGTTGCCGGGACAGTAAATCAGCCCCAGCATTTT.

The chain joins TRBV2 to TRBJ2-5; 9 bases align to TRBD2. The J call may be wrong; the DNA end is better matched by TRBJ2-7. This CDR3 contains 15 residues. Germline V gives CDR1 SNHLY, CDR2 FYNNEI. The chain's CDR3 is CASSEGGRAWDEQYF. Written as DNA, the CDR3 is TGTGCCAGCAGTGAGGGCGGGAGGGCCTGGGACGAGCAGTACTTC.

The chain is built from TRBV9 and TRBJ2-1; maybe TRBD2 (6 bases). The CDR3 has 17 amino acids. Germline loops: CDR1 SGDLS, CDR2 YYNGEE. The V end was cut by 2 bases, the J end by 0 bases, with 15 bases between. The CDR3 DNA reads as TGTGCCAGCAGCGTGGGGAAGCTCGGGAGCTCCTACAATGAGCAGTTCTTC. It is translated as CASSVGKLGSSYNEQFF.

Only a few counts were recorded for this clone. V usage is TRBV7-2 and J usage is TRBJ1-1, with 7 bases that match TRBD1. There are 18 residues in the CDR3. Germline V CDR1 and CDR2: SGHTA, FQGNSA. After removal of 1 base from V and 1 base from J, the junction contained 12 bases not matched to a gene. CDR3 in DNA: TGTGCCAGCAGCTTAGTTGTATCTGTGGGACAGAAGAACACTGAAGCTTTCTTT. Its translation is CASSLVVSVGQKNTEAFF.

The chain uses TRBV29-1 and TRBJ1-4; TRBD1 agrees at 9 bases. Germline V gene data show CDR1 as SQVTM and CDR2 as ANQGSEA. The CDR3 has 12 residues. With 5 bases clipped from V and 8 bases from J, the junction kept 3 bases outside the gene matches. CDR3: CSVTTGGEKLFF. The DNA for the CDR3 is TGCAGCGTTACTACAGGGGGCGAAAAACTGTTTTTT.

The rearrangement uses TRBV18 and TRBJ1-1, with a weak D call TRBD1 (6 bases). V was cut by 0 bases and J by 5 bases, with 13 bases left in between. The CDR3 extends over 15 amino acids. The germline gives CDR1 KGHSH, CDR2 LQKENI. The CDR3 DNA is TGTGCCAGCTCACCACCATCAGGGGTAGGGACTGAAGCTTTCTTT. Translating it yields CASSPPSGVGTEAFF.

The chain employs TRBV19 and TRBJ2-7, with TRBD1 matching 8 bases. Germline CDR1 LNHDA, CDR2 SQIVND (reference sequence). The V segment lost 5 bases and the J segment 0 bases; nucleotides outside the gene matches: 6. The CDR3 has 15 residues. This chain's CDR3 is CASSPGTGFSYEQYF. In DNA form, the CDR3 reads TGTGCCAGTAGTCCTGGGACAGGCTTCTCCTACGAGCAGTACTTC.

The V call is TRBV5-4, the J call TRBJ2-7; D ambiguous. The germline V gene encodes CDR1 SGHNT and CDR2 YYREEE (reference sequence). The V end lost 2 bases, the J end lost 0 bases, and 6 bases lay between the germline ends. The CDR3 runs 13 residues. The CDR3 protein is CASSFPDSYEQYF. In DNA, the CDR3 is TGTGCCAGCAGCTTCCCGGACTCCTACGAGCAGTACTTC.

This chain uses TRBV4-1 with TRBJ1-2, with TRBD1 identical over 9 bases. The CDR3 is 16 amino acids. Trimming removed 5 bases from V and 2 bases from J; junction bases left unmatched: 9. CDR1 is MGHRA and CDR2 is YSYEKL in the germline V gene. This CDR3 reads CASSSDRDRENYGYTF. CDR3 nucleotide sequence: TGCGCCAGCAGCTCCGACCGGGACAGGGAAAACTATGGCTACACCTTC.

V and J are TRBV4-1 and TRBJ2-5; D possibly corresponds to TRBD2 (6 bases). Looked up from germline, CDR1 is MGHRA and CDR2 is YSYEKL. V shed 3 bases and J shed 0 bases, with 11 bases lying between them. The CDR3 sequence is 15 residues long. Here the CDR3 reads CASSHPGTHQETQYF. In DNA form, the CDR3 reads TGCGCCAGCAGCCATCCCGGGACTCACCAAGAGACCCAGTACTTC.

Here the CDR3 DNA reads TGTGCCAGCAGTCGTACAGGCAATTCACCCCTCCACTTT. This gives the protein CASSRTGNSPLHF. This sequence joins TRBV27 and TRBJ1-6, with D possibly being TRBD1 (5 bases). Trimming took off 5 bases at V and 7 bases at J, with 9 bases between the two ends. The V gene's germline CDR1 is MNHEY and CDR2 SMNVEV (reference sequence). The CDR3 spans 13 residues.

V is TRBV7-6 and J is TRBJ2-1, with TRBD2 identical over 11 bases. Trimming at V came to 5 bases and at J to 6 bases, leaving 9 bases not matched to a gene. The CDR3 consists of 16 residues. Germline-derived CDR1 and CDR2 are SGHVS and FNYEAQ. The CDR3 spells CASSRPPSGRFNEQFF. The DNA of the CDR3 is TGTGCCAGCAGCCGACCTCCTAGCGGGAGGTTCAATGAGCAGTTCTTC.

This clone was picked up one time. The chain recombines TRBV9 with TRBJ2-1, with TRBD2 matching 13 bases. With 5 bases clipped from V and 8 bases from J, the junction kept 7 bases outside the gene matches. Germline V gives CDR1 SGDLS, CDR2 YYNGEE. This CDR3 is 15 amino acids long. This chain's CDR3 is CASSGIGLAGDEQFF. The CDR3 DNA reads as TGTGCCAGCAGTGGAATCGGACTAGCGGGAGATGAGCAGTTCTTC.

The CDR3 protein is CASAGQGANTEAFF. In DNA, the CDR3 is TGCGCCAGCGCAGGACAGGGGGCCAACACTGAAGCTTTCTTT. The chain has TRBV10-2 and TRBJ1-1; TRBD1 aligns across 11 bases. J gave up 2 bases and V 8 bases, and 4 bases lay outside the gene matches. This CDR3 has 14 residues. The germline gives CDR1 WSHSY, CDR2 SAAADI.